Listed below are T cell receptor beta chains from one sample, sequenced in a study of CD8 T cells in ankylosing spondylitis. TCRdb independently ran MiXCR on the 5' RACE reads; one entry per CDR3 protein. This repertoire shows around 140,000 distinct CDR3 sequences, approximately 17% found once; its top ten account for roughly a third. What was sequenced was blood, either unsorted or a sorted T cell fraction (not recorded which). The receptors derive from a male donor with ankylosing spondylitis. Both conserved end residues are trimmed from each CDR3. A D gene is named only where the DNA matches it firmly.

J gene,V gene,D gene,CDR3 protein
TRBJ1-1,TRBV3-1,TRBD1,ASSPTGVDWNTEAF
TRBJ1-2,TRBV4-2,-,ASSQDLARGLRGYT
TRBJ2-1,TRBV29-1,-,SVDKDNEQF
TRBJ2-7,TRBV6-1,TRBD2,ASRQARSGSSYEQY
TRBJ2-7,TRBV20-1,-,SAPDYHLEQY
TRBJ2-7,TRBV15,-,ATSGGTGIYEQY
TRBJ2-2,TRBV12-3/TRBV12-4,TRBD1,ASRPGQGAIAGELF
TRBJ2-5,TRBV27,TRBD2,ASSPLGGKQETQY
TRBJ2-7,TRBV7-8,TRBD2,ASSPLAGGPEQY
TRBJ2-7,TRBV20-1,TRBD1,SATGVGSYEQY
TRBJ1-2,TRBV5-1,-,ASSLSGHGYT
TRBJ2-3,TRBV4-1,TRBD2,ASSQGLAGGPTDTQY
TRBJ1-6,TRBV2,TRBD1,ASGDRNNSPLH
TRBJ2-7,TRBV11-1,-,ASSLTAVEQY
TRBJ2-1,TRBV9,-,ASSEGFGGYNEQF
TRBJ2-7,TRBV28,-,ASSLLRGAYEQY
TRBJ2-6,TRBV18,-,ASSPFGRSSGANVLT
TRBJ1-5,TRBV10-3,-,AISESAAWGPQH
TRBJ2-7,TRBV29-1,-,SVEDQADPYEQY
TRBJ2-7,TRBV29-1,-,SVRTALSSYEQY
TRBJ2-1,TRBV20-1,-,SAPLRVAVVNEQF
TRBJ2-3,TRBV5-1,-,ASKSSDTQY
TRBJ1-5,TRBV12-3/TRBV12-4,TRBD1,ASSSYRGGSNQPQH
TRBJ2-7,TRBV20-1,-,SARDHGGSSYEQY
TRBJ1-1,TRBV28,-,ASSLRLGQGSNTEAF
TRBJ2-7,TRBV20-1,-,SADRRTYEQY
TRBJ2-1,TRBV12-5,-,ATNNAGSYNEQF
TRBJ2-3,TRBV11-2,-,ASSLPEVSTDTQY
TRBJ1-2,TRBV4-2,-,ASSPRGVSNYGYT
TRBJ2-2,TRBV7-8,TRBD2,ASSFPGLAGIFTGELF
TRBJ1-3,TRBV4-2,TRBD1,ASSQDLTGYYGGNTIY
TRBJ2-7,TRBV12-3/TRBV12-4,TRBD1,ASRTGGKAYEQY
TRBJ1-5,TRBV6-1,-,ASSTGTLGQPQH
TRBJ1-5,TRBV5-6,-,ASSSRQAYNQPQH
TRBJ2-7,TRBV4-1,-,ASSQETDRVYEQY
TRBJ2-2,TRBV5-1,TRBD2,ASSLLGQTSGNPTGELF
TRBJ2-3,TRBV24-1,-,ATSGRRGTDTQY
TRBJ2-7,TRBV3-1,-,ASSHRDRALYHYEQY
TRBJ2-1,TRBV11-2,-,ASSLVVGVDSYNEQF
TRBJ2-1,TRBV4-3,TRBD2,ASSQGAGLAGQNEQF
TRBJ2-1,TRBV29-1,-,SVDTGVSYNEQF
TRBJ2-5,TRBV5-6,TRBD1,ASSLDRGQEGTQY
TRBJ2-1,TRBV7-8,-,ASSLGPKGLHNEQF